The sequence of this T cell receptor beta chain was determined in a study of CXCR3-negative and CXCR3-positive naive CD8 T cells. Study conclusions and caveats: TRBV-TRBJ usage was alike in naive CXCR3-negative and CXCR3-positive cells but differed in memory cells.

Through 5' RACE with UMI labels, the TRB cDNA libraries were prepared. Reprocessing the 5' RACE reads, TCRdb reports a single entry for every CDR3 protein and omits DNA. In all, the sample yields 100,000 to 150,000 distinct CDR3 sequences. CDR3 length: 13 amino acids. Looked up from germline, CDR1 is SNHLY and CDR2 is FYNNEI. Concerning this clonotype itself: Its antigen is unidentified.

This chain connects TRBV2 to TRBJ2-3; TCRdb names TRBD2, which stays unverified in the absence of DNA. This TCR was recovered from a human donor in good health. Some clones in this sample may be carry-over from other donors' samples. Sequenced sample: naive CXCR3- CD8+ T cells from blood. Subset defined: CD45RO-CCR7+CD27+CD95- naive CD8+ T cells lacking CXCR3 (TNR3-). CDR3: CASGRASADTQYF.